The text below deals with one T cell receptor (beta chain). What it binds is unknown. Sampled blood was obtained at baseline, cycle 4 day 1, and cycle 7 day 1. The data stem from a study of OX40 agonist ivuxolimab in advanced cancers. Study context: Ivuxolimab, an antibody acting as an agonist of OX40 (CD134), was used to treat patients.

Germline CDR1 is SEHNR and CDR2 is FQNEAQ (reference sequence). The germline V and J ends were trimmed by 0 bases and 0 bases, with 15 bases remaining between them. The CDR3 has 19 amino acids. Here immunoSEQ multiplex PCR was the method, and the copy in TCRdb shows in-frame clones only, minus some. The sample lists roughly 56,000 clones, 75% to 90% occurring once. Study-wide results and limits: Expanded clones were, on average, more numerous among CD8+ T cells than CD4+. Antigens targeted by the expanded peripheral T cells were not determined.

This specimen consisted of CD4+ or CD8+ T cells sorted from blood, obtained in a trial of the OX40 agonist ivuxolimab. V gene TRBV7-9 combines with J gene TRBJ2-6; D is ambiguous. This receptor was identified in an adult with an advanced solid tumor such as melanoma, head and neck, liver or kidney cancer. CDR3 loop: CASSLAPMGISSGANVLTF. CDR3 coding DNA: TGTGCCAGCAGCTTAGCGCCAATGGGCATCAGCTCTGGGGCCAACGTCCTGACTTTC.